A single sample gave rise to the 19 T cell receptor beta chains below, sequenced in a study of blood T cell repertoires in COVID-19. Assay: immunoSEQ multiplex PCR; the TCRdb copy retains only in-frame clones and omits some. This table holds roughly 70,000 clones, more than 85% found once. Specimen: peripheral blood. Receptors originate from a woman aged 55-70 years with active COVID-19.

V gene TRBV7-9 combines with J gene TRBJ1-2; unclear D gene. CDR3 length: 14 amino acids. Trimming took 5 bases from V and 3 from J, leaving 13 bases between them. From germline, CDR1 is SEHNR and CDR2 FQNEAQ (reference sequence). The CDR3 loop is CASSPLDSYYGYTF. The CDR3 region has the DNA TGTGCCAGCAGCCCCCTAGACTCCTACTATGGCTACACCTTC. The whole variable domain, filled in from reference TRBV7-9 and TRBJ1-2, reads DTGVSQNPRHKITKRGQNVTFRCDPISEHNRLYWYRQTLGQGPEFLTYFQNEAQLEKSRLLSDRFSAERPKGSFSTLEIQRTEQGDSAMYLCASSPLDSYYGYTFGSGTRLTVV.

The chain is built from TRBV19 and TRBJ1-1; possible D gene TRBD1, 6 bases. CDR1 is LNHDA, CDR2 SQIVND, per germline (reference sequence). V was trimmed by 6 bases and J by 0 bases, leaving 11 bases between them. This CDR3 spans 14 amino acids. In DNA form, the CDR3 reads TGTGCCAGTAGAACCGGACAGTTGAACACTGAAGCTTTCTTT. It codes for CASRTGQLNTEAFF.

The chain has TRBV28 and TRBJ2-1, with TRBD2 identical over 9 bases. This CDR3 comprises 15 residues. The V gene's germline CDR1 is MDHEN and CDR2 SYDVKM. Trimming removed 3 bases from V and 10 bases from J; junction bases left unmatched: 10. In DNA, the CDR3 is TGTGCCAGCAGTTTTTCGGGCGGGAGGGTAAGGGAGCAGTTCTTC. It encodes CASSFSGGRVREQFF.

The rearrangement joins TRBV6-4 to TRBJ2-1; unclear D gene. The CDR3 totals 11 residues. CDR1 is MRHNA and CDR2 is SNTAGT in the germline V gene. With 2 bases removed from V and 14 bases from J, the gap between germline ends came to 10 bases. CDR3 nucleotides: TGTGCCAGCAGTGACGGCCTAGAAAAGTTCTTC. Protein sequence: CASSDGLEKFF.

The V gene is TRBV14, the J gene TRBJ2-1; TRBD2 might be the D (6 bases). Germline assignment: CDR1 SGHDN and CDR2 FVKESK. There are 16 residues in the CDR3. Trimming took off 5 bases at V and 0 bases at J, with 14 bases between the two ends. The CDR3 DNA reads TGTGCCAGCAGCTGGGACTTCGCAGGCTCCTACAATGAGCAGTTCTTC. This gives the protein CASSWDFAGSYNEQFF.

The chain couples TRBV3-1 (or the pseudogene TRBV3-2) to TRBJ2-7; 7 positions agree with TRBD2. The germline CDR1 and CDR2 sequences are LGHDT and YNNKEL (reference sequence). The V gene end was trimmed by 1 base and the J gene end by 7 bases; junction bases not matched to a gene: 7. The CDR3 is 14 amino acids. Here the CDR3 reads CASSQVAGVGEQYF. The CDR3 region has the DNA TGTGCCAGCAGCCAAGTGGCGGGGGTAGGGGAGCAGTACTTC.

By share, this clone ranks as medium-sized. V and J are TRBV30 and TRBJ1-5, with D perhaps TRBD1 (5 bases). The CDR3 consists of 13 residues. Deletions cut 1 base from V and 7 bases from J, with 11 bases between. Germline V gene data show CDR1 as GTSNPN and CDR2 as SVGIG (reference sequence). The DNA of the CDR3 is TGTGCCTGGAGTGCTAAGGGGTCGCAGCCCCAGCATTTT. It is translated as CAWSAKGSQPQHF.

This rearrangement joins TRBV28 to TRBJ2-5; 9 nucleotides agree with TRBD2. Germline-derived CDR1 and CDR2 are MDHEN and SYDVKM. The junction had 6 bases not matched to a gene; V was cut back by 4 bases and J by 3 bases. The CDR3 has 15 amino acids. The chain's CDR3 is CASSYSGSEKETQYF. The CDR3 DNA is TGTGCCAGCAGTTATAGCGGGAGCGAGAAAGAGACCCAGTACTTC.

This chain joins TRBV6-5 and TRBJ2-7; 7 positions match TRBD1. The CDR3 runs to 14 residues. CDR1 is MNHEY, CDR2 SVGAGI, per germline. Unmatched junction bases numbered 8, after V lost 6 bases and J lost 3 bases. For the CDR3, the DNA is TGTGCCAGCAGCAGACAGGGATTGGGCTACGAGCAGTACTTC. Translated, it gives CASSRQGLGYEQYF.

This sequence joins TRBV6-5 and TRBJ1-6; D is unclear. The CDR3 is made up of 16 amino acids. Deletions cut 0 bases from V and 5 bases from J, with 11 bases between. Germline V gene sequence: CDR1 MNHEY, CDR2 SVGAGI. The CDR3 loop is CASSYSGRYNNSPLHF. Written as DNA, the CDR3 is TGTGCCAGCAGTTACTCGGGCAGATACAATAATTCACCCCTCCACTTT.

The chain is built from TRBV7-9 and TRBJ1-1, with D unresolved. The germline gives CDR1 SEHNR, CDR2 FQNEAQ (reference sequence). The ends were cut back, 3 bases at V and 2 bases at J, with 10 bases in the middle. The CDR3 is made up of 14 amino acids. The CDR3 DNA follows: TGTGCCAGCAGCTTGAACAGCCATAACACTGAAGCTTTCTTT. Translating it yields CASSLNSHNTEAFF.

The CDR3 DNA is TGTGCCAGCCGCCCCGGGTTAACAGGAAACACCATATATTTT. Its translation is CASRPGLTGNTIYF. The chain is built from TRBV28 and TRBJ1-3; D is undetermined. The length of the CDR3 is 14 residues. Trimming stripped 8 bases from V and 4 bases from J, with 15 bases between. Germline values: CDR1 MDHEN, CDR2 SYDVKM.

This clone was counted only a few times. The V call is TRBV7-8, the J call TRBJ2-7; 9 bases agree with TRBD1. Trimming removed 8 bases from V and 7 bases from J; junction bases left unmatched: 12. The CDR3 contains 14 residues. The V gene's germline CDR1 is SGHVS and CDR2 FQNEAQ. This CDR3 reads CASARGRTGEEQYF. CDR3 in DNA: TGTGCCAGCGCTCGGGGAAGGACAGGGGAGGAGCAGTACTTC.

V is TRBV19 and J is TRBJ2-1; D possibly corresponds to TRBD2 (5 bases). The CDR3 loop spans 14 amino acids. Trimming cost V 2 bases and J 6 bases, with 11 bases left between them. Germline assignment: CDR1 LNHDA and CDR2 SQIVND (reference sequence). The CDR3 DNA reads TGTGCCAGTAGTATACGGGGAGCGGTCAATGAGCAGTTCTTC. The encoded protein is CASSIRGAVNEQFF.

This rearrangement joins TRBV7-9 to TRBJ2-7, with 7 bases aligning to TRBD1. The CDR3 totals 15 residues. The junction had 6 bases not matched to a gene; V was cut back by 1 base and J by 3 bases. Germline CDR1 reads SEHNR; CDR2 reads FQNEAQ (reference sequence). CDR3 sequence (DNA): TGTGCCAGCAGCTTAGTCCTGGGACAGAGCTACGAGCAGTACTTC. Its translation: CASSLVLGQSYEQYF.

This sequence joins TRBV28 and TRBJ2-1; TRBD1 is a possible D gene (5 bases). The CDR3 has 19 residues. With 5 bases removed from V and 2 bases from J, the gap between germline ends came to 25 bases. Germline lookup yields CDR1 MDHEN and CDR2 SYDVKM. The CDR3 here is CASSTLREFATRPYNEQFF. CDR3 nucleotides: TGTGCCAGCAGTACCCTCAGGGAATTTGCGACCCGACCCTACAATGAGCAGTTCTTC.

Only one count was recorded for this clone. This chain connects TRBV7-2 to TRBJ2-7, with D unclear. The CDR3 extends over 12 amino acids. Deletions cut 5 bases from V and 3 bases from J, with 8 bases between. CDR1 is SGHTA and CDR2 is FQGNSA in the germline V gene. CDR3 coding DNA: TGTGCCAGCAGCCAATGGAGCTACGAGCAGTACTTC. It codes for CASSQWSYEQYF.

A remark on this clone: The CDR3 ends on some other residue instead of the conserved phenylalanine or tryptophan, so this is likely a read error. No DNA is shown, since the ends of the CDR3 on it are uncertain; the CDR3 is the one TCRdb lists. This rearrangement joins TRBV28 to TRBJ1-2. From germline, CDR1 is MDHEN and CDR2 SYDVKM. The CDR3 numbers 12 amino acids, ends counted. This chain's CDR3 is CASRDSTAPPVL.

This clone appeared once. This rearrangement joins TRBV3-1 (or the pseudogene TRBV3-2) to TRBJ2-7, with 8 nucleotides matching TRBD2. Germline values: CDR1 LGHDT, CDR2 YNNKEL (reference sequence). This CDR3 is 16 amino acids long. The J segment lost 0 bases and the V segment lost 0 bases, leaving 4 bases of the junction unmatched. The CDR3 DNA reads TGTGCCAGCAGCCAAGATAGGCTAGCGGGCTCCTACGAGCAGTACTTC. Protein product: CASSQDRLAGSYEQYF.